The sequence of this T cell receptor beta chain was determined in a study of blood T cell repertoires in COVID-19 (dated by TCRdb to about 2020). About the study as a whole: Collaborator samples came from the United States, Italy and Spain and covered acute and convalescent phases of COVID-19. The prospective study material was composed of cDNA or gDNA derived from T cells, B-cell-depleted T cells, or PBMCs. The dataset comprised deeply sampled blood TCRbeta repertoires from subjects exposed to, actively infected with, or recovered from COVID-19. The repertoires were released in a freely available public database meant as a resource for research on the immune response to SARS-CoV-2. The samples were drawn from two sources: the first 160 participants of the ongoing ImmuneRACE study, and over 1,000 subjects contributed by 6 global collaborators. A de-identified subject ID, COVID-19 status, age in years and sex were almost always included in the sample metadata. HLA class I and class II types, where available, came from metadata supplied by the sample provider rather than from assay-based typing. The full study reports these points: How much clinical and demographic metadata was included differed by source and by participant, and the metadata was provided uncurated.

Collaborating institutions collected whole blood in K2EDTA tubes following their own protocols. For TCRbeta analysis, collaborators shipped samples in one of three forms: frozen whole blood, isolated PBMCs, or DNA extracted from either of those sample types. TCRbeta CDR3 regions were amplified from genomic DNA using the immunoSEQ Assay, a bias-controlled multiplex PCR. Per the authors' processing: The number of nucleated cells in each sample was estimated from the amplification of reference gene primers within the assay. Sequence reads were collapsed and filtered to measure the absolute abundance of every unique TCRbeta CDR3 rearrangement. For each sample, productive Simpson clonality was calculated by taking the square root of Simpson's diversity index across productive rearrangements. The immuneACCESS repertoire file appears here via TCRdb, limited to in-frame rearrangements. These files lack a portion of the clones; in checked studies, under half of the deficit traces to unresolved V genes, and the cause of the others is not known. D and trimming were read from the DNA, whereas the V and J calls and clone size are those reported in that table. The sample contains roughly 100,000 clones, about 90% of them found a single time. The ten most abundant clones make up roughly 8.1% of the sample.

Points on this clone: Its antigen remains unidentified. No much larger clone is present one base from it, and per-base qualities are unavailable.

The CDR3 contains 17 residues, cysteine and phenylalanine counted. CDR3 DNA is the only sequence kept; it has 51 bases, read in frame from the first base. V and J lose 2 bases and 3 bases, and a span of 19 bases separates them. Sequences SSHAT (CDR1) and FNYEAQ (CDR2) are obtained from the germline V gene (reference sequence). This clonotype was obtained from a woman aged 70-85 years with acute or convalescent COVID-19. The chain joins TRBV7-7 to TRBJ2-5; no D gene call is confident. Sequenced sample: peripheral blood. The DNA reads as follows: TGTGCCAGCAGCTTAAATCTTGTGGCACCCGGAGAAGAGACCCAGTACTTC. Its protein reads: CASSLNLVAPGEETQYF.